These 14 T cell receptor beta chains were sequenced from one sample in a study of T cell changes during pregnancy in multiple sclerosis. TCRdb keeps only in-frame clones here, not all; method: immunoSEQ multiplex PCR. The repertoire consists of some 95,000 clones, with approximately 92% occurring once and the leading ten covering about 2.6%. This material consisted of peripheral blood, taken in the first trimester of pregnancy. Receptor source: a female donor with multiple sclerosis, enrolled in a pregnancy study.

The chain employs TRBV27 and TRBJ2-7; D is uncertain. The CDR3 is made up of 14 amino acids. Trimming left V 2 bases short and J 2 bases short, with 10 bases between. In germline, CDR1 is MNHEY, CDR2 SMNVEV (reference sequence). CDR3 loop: CASSLGRFTYEQYF. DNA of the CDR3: TGTGCCAGCAGTTTAGGCAGATTTACCTACGAGCAGTACTTC.

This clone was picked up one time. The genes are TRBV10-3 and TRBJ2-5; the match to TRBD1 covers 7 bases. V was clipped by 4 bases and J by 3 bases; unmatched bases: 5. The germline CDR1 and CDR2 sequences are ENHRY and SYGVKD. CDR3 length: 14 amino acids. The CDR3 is CAISAGQQKETQYF. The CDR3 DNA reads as TGTGCCATCAGTGCGGGACAGCAAAAAGAGACCCAGTACTTC.

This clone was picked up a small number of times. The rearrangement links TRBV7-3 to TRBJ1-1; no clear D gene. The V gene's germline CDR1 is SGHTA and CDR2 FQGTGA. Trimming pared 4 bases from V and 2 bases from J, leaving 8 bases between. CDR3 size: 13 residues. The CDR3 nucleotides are TGTGCCAGCAGCTCCCAACTTAACACTGAAGCTTTCTTT. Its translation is CASSSQLNTEAFF.

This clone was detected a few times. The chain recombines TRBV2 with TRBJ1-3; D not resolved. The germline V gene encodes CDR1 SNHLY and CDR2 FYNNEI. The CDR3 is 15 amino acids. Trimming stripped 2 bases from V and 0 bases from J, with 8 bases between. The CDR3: CASSEIRSSGNTIYF. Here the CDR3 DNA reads TGTGCCAGCAGTGAAATTCGTAGCTCTGGAAACACCATATATTTT.

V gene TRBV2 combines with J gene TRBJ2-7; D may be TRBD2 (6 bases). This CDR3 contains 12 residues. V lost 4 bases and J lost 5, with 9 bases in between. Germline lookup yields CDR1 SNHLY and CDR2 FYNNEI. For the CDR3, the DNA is TGTGCCAGCAGTGTAGGAGGGAACGAGCAGTACTTC. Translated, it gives CASSVGGNEQYF.

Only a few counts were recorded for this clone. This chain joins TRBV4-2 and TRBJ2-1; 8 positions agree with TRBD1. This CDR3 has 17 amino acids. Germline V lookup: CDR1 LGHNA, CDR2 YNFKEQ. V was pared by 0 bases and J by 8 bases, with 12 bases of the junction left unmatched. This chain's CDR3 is CASSQEPGGLARDEQFF. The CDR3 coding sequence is TGTGCCAGCAGCCAAGAACCAGGGGGCTTGGCCCGCGATGAGCAGTTCTTC.

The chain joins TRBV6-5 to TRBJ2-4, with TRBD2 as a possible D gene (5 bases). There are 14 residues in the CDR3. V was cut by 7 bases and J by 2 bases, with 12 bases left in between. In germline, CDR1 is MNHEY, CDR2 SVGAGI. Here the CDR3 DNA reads TGTGCCAGCAACCCCAGCGGTACCAAAAACATTCAGTACTTC. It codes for CASNPSGTKNIQYF.

DNA for the CDR3: TGTGCCAGCAGTGACTTGGGACAGGGAAACTACGAGCAGTACTTC. Residues: CASSDLGQGNYEQYF. The chain joins TRBV6-4 to TRBJ2-7; 9 bases align to TRBD1. CDR1 and CDR2 (germline): MRHNA, SNTAGT. The CDR3 is 15 amino acids. V lost 1 base to trimming and J lost 3 bases; unmatched junction nucleotides: 4.

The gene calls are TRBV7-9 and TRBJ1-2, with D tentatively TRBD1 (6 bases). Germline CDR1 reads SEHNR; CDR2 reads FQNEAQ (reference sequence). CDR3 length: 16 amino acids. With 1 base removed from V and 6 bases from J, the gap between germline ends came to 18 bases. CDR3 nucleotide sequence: TGTGCCAGCAGCTTAGGCTTGGTGGACAGTAGAGATGGCTACACCTTC. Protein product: CASSLGLVDSRDGYTF.

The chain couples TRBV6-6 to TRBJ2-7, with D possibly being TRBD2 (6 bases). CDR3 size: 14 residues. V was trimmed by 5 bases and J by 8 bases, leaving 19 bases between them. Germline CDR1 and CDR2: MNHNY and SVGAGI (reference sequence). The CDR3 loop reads CASSPPGTPEQQYF. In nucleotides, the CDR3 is TGTGCCAGCAGTCCCCCCGGGACTCCCGAGCAGCAGTACTTC.

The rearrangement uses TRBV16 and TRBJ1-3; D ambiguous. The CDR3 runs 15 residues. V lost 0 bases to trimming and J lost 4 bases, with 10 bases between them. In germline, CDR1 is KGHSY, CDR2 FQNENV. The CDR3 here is CASSQSTTGGNTIYF. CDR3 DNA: TGTGCCAGCAGCCAATCCACGACGGGAGGAAACACCATATATTTT.

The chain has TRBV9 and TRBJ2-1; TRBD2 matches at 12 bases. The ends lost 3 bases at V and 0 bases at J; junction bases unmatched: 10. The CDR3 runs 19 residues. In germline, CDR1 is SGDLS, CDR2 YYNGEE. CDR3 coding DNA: TGTGCCAGCAGCGCCCCCGGGACTAGCGGGCGGAGCTCCTACAATGAGCAGTTCTTC. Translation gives CASSAPGTSGRSSYNEQFF.

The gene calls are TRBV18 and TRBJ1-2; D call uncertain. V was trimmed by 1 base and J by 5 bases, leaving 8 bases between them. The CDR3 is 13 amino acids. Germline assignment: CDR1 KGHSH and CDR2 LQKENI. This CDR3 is CASSPLALYGYTF. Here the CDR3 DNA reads TGTGCCAGCTCACCACTGGCTTTATATGGCTACACCTTC.

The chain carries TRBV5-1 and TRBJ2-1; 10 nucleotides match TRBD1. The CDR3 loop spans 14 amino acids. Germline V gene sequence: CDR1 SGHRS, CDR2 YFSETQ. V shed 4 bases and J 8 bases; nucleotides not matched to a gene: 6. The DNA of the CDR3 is TGCGCCAGCAGCCACCGGGACAGGGGCCATGAGCAGTTCTTC. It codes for CASSHRDRGHEQFF.